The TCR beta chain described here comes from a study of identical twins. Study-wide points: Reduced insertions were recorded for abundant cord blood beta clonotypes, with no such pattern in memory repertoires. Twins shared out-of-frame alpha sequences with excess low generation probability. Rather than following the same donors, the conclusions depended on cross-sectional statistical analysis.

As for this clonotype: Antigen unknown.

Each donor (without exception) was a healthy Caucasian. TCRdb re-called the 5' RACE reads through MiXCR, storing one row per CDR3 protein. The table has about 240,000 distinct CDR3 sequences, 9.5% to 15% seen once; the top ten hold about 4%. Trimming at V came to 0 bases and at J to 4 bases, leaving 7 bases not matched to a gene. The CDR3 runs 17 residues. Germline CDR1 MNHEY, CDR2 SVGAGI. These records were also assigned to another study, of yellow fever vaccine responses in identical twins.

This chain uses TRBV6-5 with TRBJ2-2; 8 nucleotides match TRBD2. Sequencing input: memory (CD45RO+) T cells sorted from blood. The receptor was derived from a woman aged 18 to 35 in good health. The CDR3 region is CASSYSRLASGTGELFF. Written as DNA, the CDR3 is TGTGCCAGCAGTTACTCGAGACTAGCGAGCGGCACCGGGGAGCTGTTTTTT.